This entry lists 23 T cell receptor beta chains sequenced from one sample in a study of T cells in women clearing cervical HPV infection. Method: immunoSEQ multiplex PCR; TCRdb's copy keeps in-frame clones and lacks some. This sample's table reports 30,000 to 40,000 clones. The sequencing sample was made of blood buffy coat. These receptors were obtained from a woman between 18 and 70 years old with a cervical HPV16 infection that either progressed to CIN3+ or cleared (not recorded which).

Regarding this clone: Read data end 3 residues before the CDR3 end; the end is taken from the germline J gene. The V gene is TRBV6-2 or TRBV6-3, the J gene TRBJ2-5; 11 nucleotides align to TRBD2. The germline V gene encodes CDR1 MNHEY and CDR2 SVGEGT. The CDR3 sequence is 16 residues long. Losses at the gene ends were 5 bases for V and 4 bases for J; bases not matched to a gene: 9. The CDR3 spells CASSRILAGVRETQYF. The CDR3 DNA, read in part, is TGTGCCAGCAGTAGAATACTAGCGGGAGTTAGAGAGACC.

Comments on this clone: With the read ending 3 residues before the CDR3 end, the germline J gene is used to fill in that end. V usage is TRBV19 and J usage is TRBJ2-2; 8 positions match TRBD1. Germline V CDR1 and CDR2: LNHDA, SQIVND (reference sequence). Germline trimming cut 5 bases from V and 1 base from J; bases unmatched to any gene: 6. This CDR3 region has 16 residues. CDR3 region: CASSATGTGNTGELFF. CDR3 bases read: TGTGCCAGTAGTGCAACCGGGACAGGGAACACCGGGGAG.

On this clone itself: Germline is not matched at one junction end, which may reflect a read error. The CDR3 end falls 3 residues outside the read, so it is completed with the germline J gene. This sample also contains other DNA sequences that code for the same CDR3. The chain links TRBV19 to TRBJ1-3; the match to TRBD1 covers 9 bases. The CDR3 has 15 amino acids. The germline gives CDR1 LNHDA, CDR2 SQIVND (reference sequence). CDR3 amino acids: CASSPDRGAGNTIYF. The sequenced part of the CDR3 DNA is TGTGCCAGTAGCCCTGACAGGGGGGCTGGAAACACT.

About this clone itself: The read is 3 residues too short to cover the CDR3 end, so that end is filled in from the germline J gene. This chain connects TRBV19 to TRBJ2-2, with 10 bases that match TRBD2. Trimming removed 2 bases from V and 7 bases from J; junction bases left unmatched: 4. CDR1 and CDR2 from the germline V gene are LNHDA and SQIVND (reference sequence). This CDR3 comprises 15 residues. The DNA read from the CDR3 is TGTGCCAGTAGTATACTAGCGGGGGAAGTCGGGGAG. Translating gives CASSILAGEVGE. The entire CDR3 protein reads CASSILAGEVGELFF.

With respect to this clone: The read halts 3 residues ahead of the CDR3 end, with the missing end drawn from the germline J gene. The sample holds other DNA sequences that translate to the same CDR3. The V gene is TRBV5-1, the J gene TRBJ1-3; 7 nucleotides match TRBD1. Trimming removed 4 bases from V and 2 bases from J; junction bases left unmatched: 6. Germline lookup yields CDR1 SGHRS and CDR2 YFSETQ. This CDR3 is built from 15 residues. This CDR3 is CASSPWTGPGNTIYF. CDR3 DNA, as far as it was read: TGCGCCAGCAGCCCCTGGACAGGTCCTGGAAACACC. The complete variable domain, with remaining parts taken from reference TRBV5-1 and TRBJ1-3, reads KAGVTQTPRYLIKTRGQQVTLSCSPISGHRSVSWYQQTPGQGLQFLFEYFSETQRNKGNFPGRFSGRQFSNSRSEMNVSTLELGDSALYLCASSPWTGPGNTIYFGEGSWLTVV.

With respect to this clone: The read ends 3 residues shy of where the CDR3 ends; the end is completed using the germline J gene. V and J are TRBV20-1 and TRBJ2-5; tentative D call: TRBD2 (6 bases). The CDR3 length is 15 residues. The V gene's germline CDR1 is DFQATT and CDR2 SNEGSKA (reference sequence). The germline V and J ends were trimmed by 6 bases and 5 bases, with 22 bases remaining between them. CDR3 loop: CSAHQGGTLRETQYF. The sequenced part of the CDR3 DNA is TGCAGTGCCCATCAGGGTGGGACTCTGCGGGAGACC.

About this clone itself: The read ends 3 residues shy of where the CDR3 ends; the end is completed using the germline J gene. V usage is TRBV5-1 and J usage is TRBJ2-5; D perhaps matches TRBD2 (6 bases). The V gene's germline CDR1 is SGHRS and CDR2 YFSETQ. Trimming took 0 bases from V and 5 from J, leaving 17 bases between them. The CDR3 contains 16 residues. The sequenced CDR3 bases are TGCGCCAGCAGCTTGGAGTTTGGCGGGAACCGGGAGACC. It translates to CASSLEFGGNRET. Given in full, the CDR3 is CASSLEFGGNRETQYF.

CDR3 residues: CASSISYYNEQFF. Partial CDR3 DNA: TGTGCCAGTAGTATATCCTACTACAATGAG. V usage is TRBV19 and J usage is TRBJ2-1; no definite D call. The CDR3 end falls 3 residues outside the read, so it is completed with the germline J gene. The CDR3 spans 13 residues. CDR1 and CDR2 from the germline V gene are LNHDA and SQIVND (reference sequence). Trimming cost V 2 bases and J 3 bases, with 5 bases left between them. The variable domain in full, with the rest retrieved from reference TRBV19 and TRBJ2-1, is DGGITQSPKYLFRKEGQNVTLSCEQNLNHDAMYWYRQDPGQGLRLIYYSQIVNDFQKGDIAEGYSVSREKKESFPLTVTSAQKNPTAFYLCASSISYYNEQFFGPGTRLTVL.

Details on this clone: The read is 3 residues too short to cover the CDR3 end, so that end is filled in from the germline J gene. This chain joins TRBV30 and TRBJ1-6; TRBD1 might be the D (5 bases). Trimming took 2 bases from V and 9 from J, leaving 14 bases between them. This CDR3 contains 14 residues. Germline V gene data show CDR1 as GTSNPN and CDR2 as SVGIG (reference sequence). The covered CDR3 bases are TGTGCCTGGAGTTCTGGCAGGGTGGGTTCACCC. This codes for CAWSSGRVGSP. From start to end, the CDR3 is CAWSSGRVGSPLHF.

Comment on this clone: With the read ending 3 residues before the CDR3 end, the germline J gene is used to fill in that end. The chain employs TRBV5-1 and TRBJ2-5, with D perhaps matching TRBD1 (6 bases). The CDR3 covers 13 residues. Germline CDR1 and CDR2: SGHRS and YFSETQ. V was pared by 7 bases and J by 3 bases, with 13 bases between. CDR3 loop: CASSGQIKETQYF. Partial CDR3 DNA: TGCGCCAGCTCGGGACAAATTAAAGAGACC.

On this clone itself: The read ends 3 residues before the CDR3 terminus; that terminus is restored from the germline J gene. V usage is TRBV7-2 and J usage is TRBJ1-1; no firm D call. Germline-derived CDR1 and CDR2 are SGHTA and FQGNSA. V lost 1 base and J lost 1, with 4 bases in between. This CDR3 contains 13 residues. CDR3 protein: CASSLDRNTEAFF. The sequenced part of the CDR3 DNA is TGTGCCAGCAGCTTAGACAGGAACACTGAA.

A note on this clone: The read gets to within 3 residues of the CDR3 end, and the germline J gene fills in the rest. The V gene is TRBV5-1, the J gene TRBJ2-1; D perhaps matches TRBD2 (5 bases). The CDR3 is made up of 16 amino acids. The V gene's germline CDR1 is SGHRS and CDR2 YFSETQ. With 5 bases removed from V and 0 bases from J, the gap between germline ends came to 15 bases. The CDR3 sequence is CASRDQRISSYNEQFF. Partial CDR3 DNA: TGCGCCAGCAGGGACCAGCGGATTAGCTCCTACAATGAG.

As for this clone: The CDR3 goes on 3 residues after the read ends, and that part is filled in from the germline J gene. The chain links TRBV6-2 or TRBV6-3 to TRBJ1-5, with 8 bases lining up with TRBD1. Germline loops: CDR1 MNHEY, CDR2 SVGEGT. Unmatched junction bases numbered 5, after V lost 5 bases and J lost 2 bases. CDR3 size: 15 residues. The CDR3 DNA, read in part, is TGTGCCAGCAGTGGACAGGGCGGAGGCAATCAGCCC. Translated: CASSGQGGGNQP. From start to end, the CDR3 is CASSGQGGGNQPQHF.

Points on this clone: One junction end does not reproduce the germline sequence, and a read error may be involved. The missing CDR3 end, 3 residues past where the read stops, is filled in from the germline J gene. The rearrangement uses TRBV7-9 and TRBJ1-2, with D unclear. Germline V gene sequence: CDR1 SEHNR, CDR2 FQNEAQ (reference sequence). The CDR3 is 15 residues long. CDR3 loop: CASSLALPEGYDYTF. The CDR3 DNA, read in part, is TGTGCCAGCAGCCTAGCCCTCCCCGAGGGCTACGAC.

Comment on this clone: The read finishes 3 residues shy of the CDR3 end, and the germline J gene is used to complete it. The chain has TRBV19 and TRBJ2-4; D is unclear. The CDR3 runs 14 residues. Germline values: CDR1 LNHDA, CDR2 SQIVND (reference sequence). Partial CDR3 DNA: TGTGCCAGTCACCAAGACTCAACTAACTATGGT. It specifies CASHQDSTNYG. The full CDR3 reads CASHQDSTNYGQYF.

On this clone: The CDR3 end falls 3 residues outside the read, so it is completed with the germline J gene. This sequence joins TRBV5-5 and TRBJ2-5, with 7 bases fitting TRBD1. V lost 6 bases, J lost 5 bases, and 7 bases stayed unmatched. This CDR3 comprises 13 residues. Germline lookup yields CDR1 SGHKS and CDR2 YYEKEE (reference sequence). The CDR3 loop reads CASTSQGWETQYF. CDR3 bases read: TGTGCCAGCACCTCACAGGGGTGGGAGACC.

Worth noting for this clone: The CDR3 end lies 3 residues beyond the end of the read and is filled in from the germline J gene. The chain is built from TRBV27 and TRBJ1-2; a weak D match, TRBD1 (5 bases). Germline CDR1 MNHEY, CDR2 SMNVEV (reference sequence). V dropped 8 bases and J dropped 4 bases, with 17 bases sitting between them. The CDR3 is 14 residues long. The CDR3 region is CASGSTRGFYGYTF. The sequenced part of the CDR3 DNA is TGTGCCAGCGGATCTACTCGGGGGTTCTATGGC.

Worth noting for this clone: The observed sequence ends 3 residues before the CDR3 terminus, with the missing tail filled in from the germline J gene. The chain uses TRBV20-1 and TRBJ2-1; the match to TRBD2 covers 14 bases. Trimming cost V 5 bases and J 7 bases; bases outside gene matches: 10. The CDR3 is made up of 16 amino acids. Germline loops: CDR1 DFQATT, CDR2 SNEGSKA (reference sequence). CDR3 amino acids: CSAGLTSGRGGNEQFF. The covered CDR3 bases are TGCAGTGCTGGCCTGACTAGCGGGAGGGGTGGGAATGAG.

Points on this clone: The read is 3 residues too short to cover the CDR3 end, so that end is filled in from the germline J gene. The rearrangement joins TRBV7-9 to TRBJ2-5; D is perhaps TRBD2 (5 bases). V was trimmed by 5 bases and J by 4 bases, leaving 14 bases between them. The germline V gene has CDR1 SEHNR and CDR2 FQNEAQ (reference sequence). CDR3 length: 14 amino acids. The sequenced CDR3 bases are TGTGCCAGCAGCCCAGGAGGCCACGGAGAGACC. This encodes CASSPGGHGET. The entire CDR3 is CASSPGGHGETQYF.

As concerns this clone: The CDR3 goes on 3 residues after the read ends, and that part is filled in from the germline J gene. The rearrangement links TRBV5-1 to TRBJ2-1; 13 bases line up with TRBD2. CDR1 is SGHRS, CDR2 YFSETQ, per germline. With V trimmed by 4 bases and J by 9 bases, 10 bases remained unmatched. The CDR3 has 16 residues. CDR3 residues: CASSKTSGGPSVEQFF. The part of the CDR3 DNA that was read is TGCGCCAGCAGCAAGACTAGCGGGGGGCCGTCGGTTGAG.

As to this clone: The read stops 3 residues short of the end of the CDR3; the missing end is completed from the germline J gene. This chain links TRBV18 with TRBJ1-1, with a weak D call TRBD1 (6 bases). The germline CDR1 and CDR2 sequences are KGHSH and LQKENI. This CDR3 has 17 residues. With 1 base removed from V and 1 base from J, the gap between germline ends came to 16 bases. Partial CDR3 DNA: TGTGCCAGCTCACCACTTATACTGAACAGGGCGAACACTGAA. As protein: CASSPLILNRANTE. The CDR3 as a whole reads CASSPLILNRANTEAFF.

Remarks on this clone: The CDR3 is cut off 3 residues early in the read; its end comes from the germline J gene. The sample carries other DNA sequences with the same CDR3. The chain uses TRBV19 and TRBJ1-2, with TRBD1 matching 9 bases. This CDR3 region has 12 residues. V was clipped by 6 bases and J by 6 bases; unmatched bases: 2. Germline V gene data show CDR1 as LNHDA and CDR2 as SQIVND (reference sequence). The CDR3 spells CASRTGGDGYTF. The DNA read from the CDR3 is TGTGCCAGTAGGACAGGGGGAGATGGC.

Concerning this clone itself: The CDR3 end falls 3 residues outside the read, so it is completed with the germline J gene. The rearrangement uses TRBV2 and TRBJ2-1; tentatively, D is TRBD2 (6 bases). The CDR3 loop spans 16 amino acids. Germline CDR1 reads SNHLY; CDR2 reads FYNNEI. V gave up 5 bases and J gave up 7 bases, with 21 bases separating them. CDR3 residues: CASSPHGGTVSNEQFF. CDR3 bases read: TGTGCCAGCAGTCCACATGGGGGGACCGTTTCTAATGAG. Drawing the rest from reference TRBV2 and TRBJ2-1, the complete variable domain is EPEVTQTPSHQVTQMGQEVILRCVPISNHLYFYWYRQILGQKVEFLVSFYNNEISEKSEIFDDQFSVERPDGSNFTLKIRSTKLEDSAMYFCASSPHGGTVSNEQFFGPGTRLTVL.